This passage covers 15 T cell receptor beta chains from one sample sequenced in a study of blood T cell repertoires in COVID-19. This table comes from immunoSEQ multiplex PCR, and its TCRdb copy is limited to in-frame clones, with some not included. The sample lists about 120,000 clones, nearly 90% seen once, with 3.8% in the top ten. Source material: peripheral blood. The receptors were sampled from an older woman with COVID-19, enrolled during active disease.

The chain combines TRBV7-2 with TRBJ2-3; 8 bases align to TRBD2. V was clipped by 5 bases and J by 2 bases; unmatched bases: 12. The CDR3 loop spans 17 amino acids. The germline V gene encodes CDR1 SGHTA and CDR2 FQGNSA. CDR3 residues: CASSASYLAGLTDTQYF. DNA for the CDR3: TGTGCCAGCAGCGCCTCATATCTAGCGGGCCTCACAGATACGCAGTATTTT.

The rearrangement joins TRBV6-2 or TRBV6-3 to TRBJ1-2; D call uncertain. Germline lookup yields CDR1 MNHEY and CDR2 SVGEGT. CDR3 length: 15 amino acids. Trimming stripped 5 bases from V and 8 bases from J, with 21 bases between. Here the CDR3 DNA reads TGTGCCAGCAGTACGGTCGGCGGGTTGAGCACGGGCTACACCTTC. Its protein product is CASSTVGGLSTGYTF.

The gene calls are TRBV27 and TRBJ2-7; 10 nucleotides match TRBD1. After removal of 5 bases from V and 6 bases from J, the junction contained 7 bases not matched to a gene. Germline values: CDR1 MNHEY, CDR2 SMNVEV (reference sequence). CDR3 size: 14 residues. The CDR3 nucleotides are TGTGCCAGCAGTCGATCCGGGACAGGGGCCGAGCAGTACTTC. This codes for CASSRSGTGAEQYF.

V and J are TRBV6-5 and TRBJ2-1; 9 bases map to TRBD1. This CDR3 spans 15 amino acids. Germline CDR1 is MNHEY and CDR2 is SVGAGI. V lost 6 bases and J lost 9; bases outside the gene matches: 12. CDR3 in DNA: TGTGCCAGCAGCCTACAGGGGGCGCGAGTCTTTGAGCAGTTCTTC. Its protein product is CASSLQGARVFEQFF.

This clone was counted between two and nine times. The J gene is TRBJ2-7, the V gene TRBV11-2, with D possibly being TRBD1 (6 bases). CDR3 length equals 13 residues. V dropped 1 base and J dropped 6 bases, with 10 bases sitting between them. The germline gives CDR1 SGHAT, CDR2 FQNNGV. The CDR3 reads CASSLGGRGEQYF. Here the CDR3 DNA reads TGTGCCAGCAGCTTAGGGGGCAGGGGCGAGCAGTACTTC.

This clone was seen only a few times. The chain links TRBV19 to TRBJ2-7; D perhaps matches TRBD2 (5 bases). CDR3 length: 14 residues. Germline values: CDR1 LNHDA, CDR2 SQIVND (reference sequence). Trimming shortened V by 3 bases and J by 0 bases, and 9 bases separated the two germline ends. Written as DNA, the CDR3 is TGTGCCAGTAGTATTTATGGGAGCTCCTACGAGCAGTACTTC. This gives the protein CASSIYGSSYEQYF.

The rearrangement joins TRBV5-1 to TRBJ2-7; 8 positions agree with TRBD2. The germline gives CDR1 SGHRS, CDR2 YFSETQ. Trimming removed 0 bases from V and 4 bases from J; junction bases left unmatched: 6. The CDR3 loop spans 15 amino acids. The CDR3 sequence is CASSLGTGGLYEQYF. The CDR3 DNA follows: TGCGCCAGCAGCTTGGGGACGGGGGGGCTGTACGAGCAGTACTTC.

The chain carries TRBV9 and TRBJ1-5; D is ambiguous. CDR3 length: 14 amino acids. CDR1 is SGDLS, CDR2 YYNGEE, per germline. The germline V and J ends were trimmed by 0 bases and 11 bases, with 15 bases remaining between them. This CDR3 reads CASSVDFRGETQHF. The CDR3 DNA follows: TGTGCCAGCAGCGTAGACTTCCGTGGGGAGACCCAGCATTTT.

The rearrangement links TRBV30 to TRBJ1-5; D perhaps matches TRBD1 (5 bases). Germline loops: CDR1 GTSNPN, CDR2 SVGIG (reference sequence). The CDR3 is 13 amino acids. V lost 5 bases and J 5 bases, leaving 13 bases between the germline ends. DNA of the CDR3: TGTGCCTGGGAAGACAGCCTAGATCAGCCCCAGCATTTT. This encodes CAWEDSLDQPQHF. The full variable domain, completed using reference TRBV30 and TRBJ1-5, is SQTIHQWPATLVQPVGSPLSLECTVEGTSNPNLYWYRQAAGRGLQLLFYSVGIGQISSEVPQNLSASRPQDRQFILSSKKLLLSDSGFYLCAWEDSLDQPQHFGDGTRLSIL.

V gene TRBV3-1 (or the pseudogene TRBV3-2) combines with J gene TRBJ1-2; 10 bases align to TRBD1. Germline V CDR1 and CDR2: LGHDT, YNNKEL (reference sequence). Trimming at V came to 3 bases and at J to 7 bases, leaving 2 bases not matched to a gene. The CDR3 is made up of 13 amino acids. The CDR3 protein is CASSQGQGFGYTF. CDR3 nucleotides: TGTGCCAGCAGCCAGGGACAGGGGTTTGGCTACACCTTC.

The CDR3 is CASSVVGDISTDTQYF. The CDR3 nucleotides read TGTGCCAGCAGCGTAGTAGGGGACATCAGCACAGATACGCAGTATTTT. The chain uses TRBV9 and TRBJ2-3; weak D call: TRBD1 (6 bases). Germline loops: CDR1 SGDLS, CDR2 YYNGEE. Trimming left V 0 bases short and J 0 bases short, with 11 bases between. CDR3 size: 16 residues.

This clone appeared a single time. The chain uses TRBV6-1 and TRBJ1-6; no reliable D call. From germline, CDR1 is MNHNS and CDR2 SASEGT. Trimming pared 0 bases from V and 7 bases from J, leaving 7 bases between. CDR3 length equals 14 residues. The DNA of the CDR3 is TGTGCCAGCAGTGAAGCGGGCAGAAATTCACCCCTCCACTTT. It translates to CASSEAGRNSPLHF.

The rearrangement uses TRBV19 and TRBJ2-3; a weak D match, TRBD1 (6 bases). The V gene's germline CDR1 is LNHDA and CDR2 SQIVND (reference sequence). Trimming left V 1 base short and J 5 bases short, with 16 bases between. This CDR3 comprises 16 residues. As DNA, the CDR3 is TGTGCCAGTAGTATAGCCTCCCGGGCAGGGGAAGATACGCAGTATTTT. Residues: CASSIASRAGEDTQYF.

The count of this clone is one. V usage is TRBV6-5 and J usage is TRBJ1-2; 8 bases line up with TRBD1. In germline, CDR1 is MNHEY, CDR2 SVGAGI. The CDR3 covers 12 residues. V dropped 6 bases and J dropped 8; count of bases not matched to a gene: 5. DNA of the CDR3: TGTGCCAGCAGGGGACAGGAAAGAGGCTACACCTTC. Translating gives CASRGQERGYTF.

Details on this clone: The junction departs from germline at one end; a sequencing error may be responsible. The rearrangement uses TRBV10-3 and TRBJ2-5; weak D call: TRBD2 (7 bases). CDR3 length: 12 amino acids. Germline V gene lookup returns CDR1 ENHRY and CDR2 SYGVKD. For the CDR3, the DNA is TGTGCCATCGGAGGGGAGGGGGACACCCTGTACTTC. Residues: CAIGGEGDTLYF.